This passage covers 4 T cell receptor beta chains from one sample sequenced in a study of control samples from healthy donors and cancer patients. TCRdb's copy holds only in-frame clones and misses some; the assay was immunoSEQ multiplex PCR. Of 90,000 or so clones listed, about 88% are singletons. The material sequenced was blood. These receptors were collected from a woman in her 70s in good health.

The chain has TRBV18 and TRBJ1-3; D may be TRBD1 (6 bases). The CDR3 extends over 15 amino acids. Germline V gene sequence: CDR1 KGHSH, CDR2 LQKENI. V lost 5 bases and J lost 1, with 12 bases in between. The DNA for the CDR3 is TGTGCCAGCTCAGGACAGCAGCCTTCTGGAAACACCATATATTTT. Translated: CASSGQQPSGNTIYF.

The J gene is TRBJ2-7, the V gene TRBV9; 7 nucleotides agree with TRBD1. The junction had 6 bases not matched to a gene; V was cut back by 0 bases and J by 6 bases. Per the germline V gene, CDR1 is SGDLS and CDR2 is YYNGEE. CDR3 length: 14 amino acids. CDR3 in DNA: TGTGCCAGCAGCGTAGATTCCCACAGGGGCGAGCAGTACTTC. It codes for CASSVDSHRGEQYF.

This rearrangement joins TRBV10-1 to TRBJ2-3, with D possibly TRBD2 on 5 matching bases. Germline V CDR1 and CDR2: WNHNN, SYGVQD (reference sequence). The CDR3 sequence is 13 residues long. V lost 6 bases and J 1 base, leaving 8 bases between the germline ends. CDR3 region: CASSERGTDTQYF. DNA of the CDR3: TGCGCCAGCAGCGAGAGGGGCACAGATACGCAGTATTTT.

This clone was recorded only once. The J gene is TRBJ1-2, the V gene TRBV19; D is unclear. The CDR3 consists of 13 residues. The germline V gene has CDR1 LNHDA and CDR2 SQIVND (reference sequence). V lost 7 bases to trimming and J lost 4 bases, with 13 bases between them. The chain's CDR3 is CASTAPVIYGYTF. DNA for the CDR3: TGTGCCAGTACCGCGCCAGTAATCTATGGCTACACCTTC.